Included here is one T cell receptor (beta chain) sequence, with context. Its antigen is undetermined. The data belong to a study of identical twins. The CDR3 is 15 amino acids. Germline values: CDR1 DFQATT, CDR2 SNEGSKA (reference sequence). V lost 3 bases to trimming and J lost 2 bases; unmatched junction nucleotides: 4. MiXCR, run by TCRdb on the 5' RACE reads, gives a single entry per CDR3 protein. The repertoire holds around 650,000 distinct CDR3 sequences, with less than 9% as singletons. Study-level findings and limits: Weaker excess twin sharing was seen among beta out-of-frame sequences.

The same data also went into a second study, on yellow fever vaccine responses in identical twins.

The V gene is TRBV20-1, the J gene TRBJ2-2; 9 nucleotides match TRBD2. This clonotype was obtained from a woman younger than 30 in good health. The sample taken for sequencing was PBMCs. The CDR3, as DNA: TGCAGTGCTAGTTTGCGGGGGGGAAACACCGGGGAGCTGTTTTTT. It codes for CSASLRGGNTGELFF.